Below, 11 T cell receptor beta chains from the same sample are listed, as sequenced in a study of CXCR3-negative and CXCR3-positive naive CD8 T cells. TRB cDNA was prepared as libraries by UMI-labeled 5' RACE. Following a re-call of the 5' RACE reads, TCRdb has one entry per CDR3 protein and lacks DNA. Recorded for this sample: approximately 56,000 distinct CDR3 sequences. The sample taken for sequencing was naive CXCR3- CD8+ T cells from blood. Indicated subset: CD45RO-CCR7+CD27+CD95- naive CD8+ T cells lacking CXCR3 (TNR3-). Every receptor here comes from a human donor in good health. Some clones in this sample may be carry-over from other donors' samples.

The chain recombines TRBV28 with TRBJ1-6; the D call from TCRdb, TRBD1, cannot be confirmed without DNA. The CDR3 contains 17 residues. In germline, CDR1 is MDHEN, CDR2 SYDVKM. CDR3 loop: CASSPGTASSYNSPLHF.

The chain employs TRBV9 and TRBJ2-7; the TRBD1 assignment by TCRdb is unverifiable without DNA. The CDR3 consists of 17 residues. The germline V gene has CDR1 SGDLS and CDR2 YYNGEE. The CDR3 protein is CASSTDSPGQGSYEQYF.

This chain joins TRBV20-1 and TRBJ2-4; the D call from TCRdb, TRBD1, cannot be confirmed without DNA. CDR3 length: 16 amino acids. From germline, CDR1 is DFQATT and CDR2 SNEGSKA (reference sequence). The chain's CDR3 is CSARDRNYSWGDIQYF.

V is TRBV7-3 and J is TRBJ2-5. There are 14 residues in the CDR3. Germline V CDR1 and CDR2: SGHTA, FQGTGA. The chain's CDR3 is CASSLSGMTETQYF.

The chain carries TRBV27 and TRBJ2-7. The CDR3 consists of 11 residues. CDR1 and CDR2 (germline): MNHEY, SMNVEV (reference sequence). The CDR3 is CASSLPYEQYF.

The chain recombines TRBV28 with TRBJ2-7; no DNA is available, so the TRBD1 call from TCRdb remains unchecked. Germline assignment: CDR1 MDHEN and CDR2 SYDVKM. CDR3 length: 14 amino acids. CDR3 protein: CASRPGTPLGEQYF. Full variable domain (remainder filled in from reference TRBV28 and TRBJ2-7): DVKVTQSSRYLVKRTGEKVFLECVQDMDHENMFWYRQDPGLGLRLIYFSYDVKMKEKGDIPEGYSVSREKKERFSLILESASTNQTSMYLCASRPGTPLGEQYFGPGTRLTVT.

The rearrangement links TRBV5-1 to TRBJ2-7; lacking DNA, the TRBD1 call made by TCRdb goes unchecked. The V gene's germline CDR1 is SGHRS and CDR2 YFSETQ. This CDR3 is built from 15 residues. The CDR3 protein is CASSYTGTGRHEQYF.

The chain carries TRBV6-2 or TRBV6-3 and TRBJ2-2. Looked up from germline, CDR1 is MNHEY and CDR2 is SVGEGT. This CDR3 is built from 14 residues. The CDR3 sequence: CASSYSLSTGELFF.

This CDR3 reads CASSPGTVLDEQYF. J is TRBJ2-7 and V is TRBV28; lacking DNA, the TRBD1 call made by TCRdb goes unchecked. The CDR3 loop spans 14 amino acids. Germline V gives CDR1 MDHEN, CDR2 SYDVKM.

The genes are TRBV5-1 and TRBJ2-7; checking the TCRdb D call of TRBD1 is not possible without DNA. This CDR3 contains 15 residues. Germline CDR1 and CDR2: SGHRS and YFSETQ. CDR3 in amino acids: CASSLMGTGFYEQYF. Complete variable domain (other parts from reference TRBV5-1 and TRBJ2-7): KAGVTQTPRYLIKTRGQQVTLSCSPISGHRSVSWYQQTPGQGLQFLFEYFSETQRNKGNFPGRFSGRQFSNSRSEMNVSTLELGDSALYLCASSLMGTGFYEQYFGPGTRLTVT.

The chain uses TRBV20-1 and TRBJ1-5; TCRdb's D gene call, TRBD1, goes unchecked for lack of DNA. The CDR3 loop spans 15 amino acids. CDR1 is DFQATT, CDR2 SNEGSKA, per germline (reference sequence). The CDR3 sequence: CSATHPGQLNQPQHF.